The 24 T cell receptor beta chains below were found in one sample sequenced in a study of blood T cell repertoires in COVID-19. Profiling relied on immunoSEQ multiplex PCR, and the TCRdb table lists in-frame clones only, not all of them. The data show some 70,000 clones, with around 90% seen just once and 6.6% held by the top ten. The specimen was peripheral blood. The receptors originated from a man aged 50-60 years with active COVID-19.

CDR3 in DNA: TGTGCCATCAGTGCATTCGCACCGGGACAGAGATACGAGCAGTACTTC. Its translation: CAISAFAPGQRYEQYF. The rearrangement joins TRBV10-3 to TRBJ2-7; 7 nucleotides align to TRBD1. V gave up 4 bases and J gave up 4 bases; unmatched junction bases: 13. This CDR3 is built from 16 residues. Per germline, CDR1 ENHRY and CDR2 SYGVKD.

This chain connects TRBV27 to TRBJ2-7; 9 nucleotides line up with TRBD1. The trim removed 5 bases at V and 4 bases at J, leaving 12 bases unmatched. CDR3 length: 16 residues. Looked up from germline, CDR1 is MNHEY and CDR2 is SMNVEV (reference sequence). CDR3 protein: CASSTSRDRVRYEQYF. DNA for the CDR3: TGTGCCAGCAGTACTTCCCGGGACAGGGTTCGGTACGAGCAGTACTTC.

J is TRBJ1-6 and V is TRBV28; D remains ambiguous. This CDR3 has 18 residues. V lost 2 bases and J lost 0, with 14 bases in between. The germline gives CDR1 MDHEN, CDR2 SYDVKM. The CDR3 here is CASSLGRIGSSYNSPLHF. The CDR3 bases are TGTGCCAGCAGTTTAGGTCGAATAGGGAGCTCCTATAATTCACCCCTCCACTTT. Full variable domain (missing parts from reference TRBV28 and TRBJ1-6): DVKVTQSSRYLVKRTGEKVFLECVQDMDHENMFWYRQDPGLGLRLIYFSYDVKMKEKGDIPEGYSVSREKKERFSLILESASTNQTSMYLCASSLGRIGSSYNSPLHFGNGTRLTVT.

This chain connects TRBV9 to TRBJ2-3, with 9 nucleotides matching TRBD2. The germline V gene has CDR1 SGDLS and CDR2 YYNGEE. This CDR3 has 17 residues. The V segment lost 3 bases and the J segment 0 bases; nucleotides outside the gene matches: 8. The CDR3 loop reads CASSETSGATSTDTQYF. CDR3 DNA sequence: TGTGCCAGCAGCGAGACTAGCGGAGCAACTAGCACAGATACGCAGTATTTT. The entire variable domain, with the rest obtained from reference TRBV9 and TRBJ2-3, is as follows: DSGVTQTPKHLITATGQRVTLRCSPRSGDLSVYWYQQSLDQGLQFLIQYYNGEERAKGNILERFSAQQFPDLHSELNLSSLELGDSALYFCASSETSGATSTDTQYFGPGTRLTVL.

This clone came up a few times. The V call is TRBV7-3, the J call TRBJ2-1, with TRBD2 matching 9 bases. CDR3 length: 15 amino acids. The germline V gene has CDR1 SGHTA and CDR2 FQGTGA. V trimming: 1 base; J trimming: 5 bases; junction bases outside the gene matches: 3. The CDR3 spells CASSLMPSGDNEQFF. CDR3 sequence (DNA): TGTGCCAGCAGCTTAATGCCTAGCGGGGACAATGAGCAGTTCTTC.

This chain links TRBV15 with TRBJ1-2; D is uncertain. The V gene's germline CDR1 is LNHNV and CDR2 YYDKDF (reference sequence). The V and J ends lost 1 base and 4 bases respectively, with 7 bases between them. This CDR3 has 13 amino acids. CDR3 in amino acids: CATSRVGLYGYTF. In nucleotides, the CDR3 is TGTGCCACCAGCAGAGTGGGCCTCTATGGCTACACCTTC.

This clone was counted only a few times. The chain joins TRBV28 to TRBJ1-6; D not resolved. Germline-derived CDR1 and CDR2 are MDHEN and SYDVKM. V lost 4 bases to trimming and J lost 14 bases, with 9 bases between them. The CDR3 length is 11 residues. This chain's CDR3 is CASSSRLALHF. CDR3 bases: TGTGCCAGCAGTTCGCGTTTGGCCCTCCACTTT.

The CDR3, as DNA: TGTGCCAGCAACTCCCGGAAGGGGGTAGGGGAGACCCAGTACTTC. This sequence encodes CASNSRKGVGETQYF. This rearrangement joins TRBV7-2 to TRBJ2-5, with D maybe TRBD1 (6 bases). CDR3 length: 15 amino acids. From germline, CDR1 is SGHTA and CDR2 FQGNSA. The V gene lost 7 bases and the J gene lost 5 bases, with 20 bases spanning the gap.

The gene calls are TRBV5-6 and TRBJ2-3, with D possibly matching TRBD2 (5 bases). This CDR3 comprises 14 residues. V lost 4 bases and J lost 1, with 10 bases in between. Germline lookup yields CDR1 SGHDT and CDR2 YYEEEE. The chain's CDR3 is CASSRGSRTDTQYF. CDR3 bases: TGTGCCAGCAGCCGGGGTAGTCGCACAGATACGCAGTATTTT.

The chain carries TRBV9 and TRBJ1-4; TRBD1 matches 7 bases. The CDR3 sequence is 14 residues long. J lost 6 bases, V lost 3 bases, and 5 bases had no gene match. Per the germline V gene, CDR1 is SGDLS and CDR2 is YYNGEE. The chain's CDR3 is CASSAGGTDEKLFF. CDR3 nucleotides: TGTGCCAGCAGCGCAGGGGGGACTGATGAAAAACTGTTTTTT.

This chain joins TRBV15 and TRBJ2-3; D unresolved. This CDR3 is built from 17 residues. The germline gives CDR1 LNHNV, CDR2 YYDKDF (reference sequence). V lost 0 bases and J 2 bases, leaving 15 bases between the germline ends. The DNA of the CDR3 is TGTGCCACCAGCAGAGATTCCGGCGGCTATGACACAGATACGCAGTATTTT. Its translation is CATSRDSGGYDTDTQYF.

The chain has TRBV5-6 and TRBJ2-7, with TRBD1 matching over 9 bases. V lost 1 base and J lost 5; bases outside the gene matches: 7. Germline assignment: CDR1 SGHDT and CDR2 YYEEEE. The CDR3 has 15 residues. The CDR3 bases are TGTGCCAGCAGCTTGCTAGGACAGGGGCCCCACGAGCAGTACTTC. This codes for CASSLLGQGPHEQYF.

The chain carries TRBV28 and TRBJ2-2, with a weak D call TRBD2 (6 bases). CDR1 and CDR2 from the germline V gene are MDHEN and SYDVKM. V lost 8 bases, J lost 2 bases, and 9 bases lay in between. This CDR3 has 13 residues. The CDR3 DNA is TGTGCCAGCGGACTACCTAACACCGGGGAGCTGTTTTTT. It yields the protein CASGLPNTGELFF.

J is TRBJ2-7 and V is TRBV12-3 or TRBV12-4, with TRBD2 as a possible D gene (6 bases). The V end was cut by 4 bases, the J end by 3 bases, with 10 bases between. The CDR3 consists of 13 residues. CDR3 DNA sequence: TGTGCCAGCAGTTATGGGACTCGCTACGAGCAGTACTTC. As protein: CASSYGTRYEQYF.

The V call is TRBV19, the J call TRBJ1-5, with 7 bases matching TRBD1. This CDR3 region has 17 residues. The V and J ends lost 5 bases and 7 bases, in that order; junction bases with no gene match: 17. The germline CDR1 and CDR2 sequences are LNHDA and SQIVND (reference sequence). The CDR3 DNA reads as TGTGCCAGTAGTCCGCGCCCCGGGACAGACGTAAGGCAGCCCCAGCATTTT. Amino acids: CASSPRPGTDVRQPQHF.

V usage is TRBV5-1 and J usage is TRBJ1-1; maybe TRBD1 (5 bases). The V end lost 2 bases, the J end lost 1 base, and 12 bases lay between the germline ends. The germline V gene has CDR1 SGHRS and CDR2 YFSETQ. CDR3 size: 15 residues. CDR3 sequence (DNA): TGCGCCAGCAGCTTATCGGGGAGGGGGAACACTGAAGCTTTCTTT. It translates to CASSLSGRGNTEAFF.

The CDR3, as DNA: TGTGCCACCAGCAGAGATCAAACTGAAGCTTTCTTT. This translates into CATSRDQTEAFF. The chain uses TRBV15 and TRBJ1-1; no reliable D call. V was shortened by 0 bases and J by 5 bases, with 4 bases between the two germline ends. CDR3 length: 12 residues. The germline CDR1 and CDR2 sequences are LNHNV and YYDKDF (reference sequence).

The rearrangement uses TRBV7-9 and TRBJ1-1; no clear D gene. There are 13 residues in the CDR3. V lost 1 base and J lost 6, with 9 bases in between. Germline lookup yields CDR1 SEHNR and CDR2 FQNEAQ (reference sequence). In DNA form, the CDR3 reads TGTGCCAGCAGCTTAGATGGAGAGGCTGAAGCTTTCTTT. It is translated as CASSLDGEAEAFF. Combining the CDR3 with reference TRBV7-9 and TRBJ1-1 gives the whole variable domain DTGVSQNPRHKITKRGQNVTFRCDPISEHNRLYWYRQTLGQGPEFLTYFQNEAQLEKSRLLSDRFSAERPKGSFSTLEIQRTEQGDSAMYLCASSLDGEAEAFFGQGTRLTVV.

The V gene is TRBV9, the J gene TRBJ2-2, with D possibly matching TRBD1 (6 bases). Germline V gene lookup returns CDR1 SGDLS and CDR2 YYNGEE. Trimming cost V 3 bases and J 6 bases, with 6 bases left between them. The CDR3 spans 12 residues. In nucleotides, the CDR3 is TGTGCCAGCAGCGGGGGGCCCGGGGAGCTGTTTTTT. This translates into CASSGGPGELFF.

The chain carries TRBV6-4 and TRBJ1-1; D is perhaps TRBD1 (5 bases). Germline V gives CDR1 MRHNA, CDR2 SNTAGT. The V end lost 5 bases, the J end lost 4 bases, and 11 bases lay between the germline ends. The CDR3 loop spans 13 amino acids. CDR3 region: CASSYRRGTEAFF. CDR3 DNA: TGTGCCAGCAGTTACAGGAGAGGCACTGAAGCTTTCTTT.

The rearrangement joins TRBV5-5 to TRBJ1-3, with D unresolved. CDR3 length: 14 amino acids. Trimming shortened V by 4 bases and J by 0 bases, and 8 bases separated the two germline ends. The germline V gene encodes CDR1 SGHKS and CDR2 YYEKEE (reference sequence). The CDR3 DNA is TGTGCCAGCAGCGAGTCAAGCTCTGGAAACACCATATATTTT. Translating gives CASSESSSGNTIYF.

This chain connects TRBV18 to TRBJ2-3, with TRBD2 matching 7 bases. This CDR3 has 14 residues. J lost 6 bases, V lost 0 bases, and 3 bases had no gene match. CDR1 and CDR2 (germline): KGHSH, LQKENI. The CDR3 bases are TGTGCCAGCTCACCACCTTCGGGGGGTGATACGCAGTATTTT. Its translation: CASSPPSGGDTQYF.

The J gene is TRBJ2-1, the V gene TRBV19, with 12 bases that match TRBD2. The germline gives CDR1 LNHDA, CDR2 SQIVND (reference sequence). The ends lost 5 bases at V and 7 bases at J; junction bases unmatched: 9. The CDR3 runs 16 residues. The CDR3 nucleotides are TGTGCCAGTAGTCCCCCCTCTAGCGGGGGGGGGAATGAGCAGTTCTTC. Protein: CASSPPSSGGGNEQFF.

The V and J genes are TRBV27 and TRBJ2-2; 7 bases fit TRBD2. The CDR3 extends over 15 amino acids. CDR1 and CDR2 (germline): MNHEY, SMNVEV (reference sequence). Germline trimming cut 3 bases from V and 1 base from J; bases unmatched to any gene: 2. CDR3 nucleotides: TGTGCCAGCAGTTTTGAGCGGGGGAACACCGGGGAGCTGTTTTTT. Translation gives CASSFERGNTGELFF.